This entry lists 3 T cell receptor beta chains sequenced from one sample in a study of vaccination and CD4 T cells after COVID-19 (dated by TCRdb to between 2020 and 2023). These receptors have no known antigen. The treatment or condition label of this sample denotes: approximately 10-day PBMC culture with coronavirus spike peptide pools or control peptides (ViraFEST assay). Libraries were built with PCR. The data were produced on an Illumina iSeq 100. At the Johns Hopkins FTIC core, DNA from the cultured CD4+ T cells underwent TCR sequencing with the Oncomine TCR Beta short-read assay. Using fastp at Q25 and MiXCR, TCRdb reprocessed the public reads and kept productive beta chains. Every CDR3 protein is listed once, alongside the most common genes and DNA of its rows. For this sample the table gives under 15,000 distinct CDR3 sequences, of which roughly 69% were detected only once. About 7.6% of the sample rests with the top ten.

The specimen was CD4+ T cells from blood, cultured in vitro, collected before SARS-CoV-2 vaccination. The receptors come from a human donor who had recovered from COVID-19.

This clonotype was picked up one time. The rearrangement joins TRBV6-1 to TRBJ2-1; D remains unclear. The CDR3 has 13 residues. V was cut by 5 bases and J by 5 bases, with 10 bases left in between. Germline CDR1 reads MNHNS; CDR2 reads SASEGT. CDR3 bases: TGTGCCAGCAGTCTCAACCGGGACAATGAGCAGTTCTTC. Translated, it gives CASSLNRDNEQFF.

This clonotype has more than one count but fewer than ten. The chain couples TRBV20-1 to TRBJ2-7, with 9 bases identical to TRBD1. The V segment lost 6 bases and the J segment 2 bases; nucleotides outside the gene matches: 8. CDR3 size: 14 residues. The germline V gene encodes CDR1 DFQATT and CDR2 SNEGSKA (reference sequence). The CDR3 protein is CSATHRDRAYEQYF. The CDR3 DNA follows: TGCAGTGCCACCCACCGGGACAGGGCCTACGAGCAGTACTTC.

The chain uses TRBV12-2 and TRBJ2-5; TRBD1, the table's D call, was not compared with the DNA. TRBV12-2 is labeled a pseudogene. The CDR3 has 16 amino acids. CDR3 amino acids: CASRLALPGRGETQYF. The CDR3 nucleotides are TGTGCAAGTCGCTTAGCCCTCCCTGGACGGGGAGAGACCCAGTACTTC.